The 10 T cell receptor beta chains below all came from one sample that was sequenced in a study of EBV T-cell therapy then PD-1 blockade in nasopharyngeal carcinoma. Treatment here: AdE1-LMPpoly-expanded autologous EBV-specific T-cell therapy followed by anti-PD-1 nivolumab. This table comes from immunoSEQ multiplex PCR, and its TCRdb copy is limited to in-frame clones, with some not included. This sample has 15,000 or so clones, with about 85% found just once. No antigen has been assigned to these receptors. The sequencing used CD8+ T cells from blood, collected at day 105 from a patient whose treatment included autologous EBV-specific T cells and nivolumab. The receptor set was obtained from a man aged 35 to 55 with nasopharyngeal carcinoma.

This chain uses TRBV4-3 with TRBJ1-2, with D perhaps TRBD1 (5 bases). Germline CDR1 reads LGHNA; CDR2 reads YSLEER. This CDR3 comprises 14 residues. V lost 3 bases to trimming and J lost 12 bases, with 20 bases between them. CDR3 in amino acids: CASSHGQHLRGDTF. The CDR3 DNA reads as TGCGCCAGCAGCCACGGTCAGCACCTTCGGGGGGACACCTTC.

This chain joins TRBV4-3 and TRBJ1-1; 8 nucleotides align to TRBD1. V dropped 4 bases and J dropped 3; count of bases not matched to a gene: 1. The CDR3 spans 13 residues. The germline gives CDR1 LGHNA, CDR2 YSLEER. The DNA for the CDR3 is TGCGCCAGCAGCCTCAGGGGGCACACTGAAGCTTTCTTT. It is translated as CASSLRGHTEAFF.

The V gene is TRBV6-5, the J gene TRBJ1-2; TRBD1 matches 9 bases. Germline V gene sequence: CDR1 MNHEY, CDR2 SVGAGI. The V gene end was trimmed by 5 bases and the J gene end by 8 bases; junction bases not matched to a gene: 6. The CDR3 contains 13 residues. CDR3 amino acids: CASSTGGLRGYTF. In DNA, the CDR3 is TGTGCCAGCAGTACAGGGGGCTTGAGGGGCTACACCTTC.

To note about this clone: Other nucleotide sequences in the sample specify the same CDR3. The genes are TRBV6-5 and TRBJ1-2; a weak D match, TRBD1 (6 bases). This CDR3 spans 13 amino acids. Germline CDR1 is MNHEY and CDR2 is SVGAGI. The V gene lost 3 bases and the J gene lost 8 bases, with 13 bases spanning the gap. In nucleotides, the CDR3 is TGTGCCAGCAGTTATTCTGGGGGCGAGGGCTACACCTTC. Translating it yields CASSYSGGEGYTF.

The V gene is TRBV5-5, the J gene TRBJ1-6; D unclear. The CDR3 covers 14 residues. The germline V and J ends were trimmed by 4 bases and 9 bases, with 14 bases remaining between them. Germline CDR1 and CDR2: SGHKS and YYEKEE (reference sequence). Here the CDR3 DNA reads TGTGCCAGCAGCCCGGTTATTCAGCCTTCACCCCTCCACTTT. This encodes CASSPVIQPSPLHF.

CDR3 in amino acids: CASSFSRSYEQYF. In nucleotides, the CDR3 is TGTGCCAGCAGTTTTAGCAGGTCCTACGAGCAGTACTTC. The chain carries TRBV2 and TRBJ2-7; no firm D call. V was shortened by 5 bases and J by 1 base, with 9 bases between the two germline ends. Germline CDR1 reads SNHLY; CDR2 reads FYNNEI. There are 13 residues in the CDR3.

This chain joins TRBV10-3 and TRBJ1-2; D call uncertain. Germline V gene sequence: CDR1 ENHRY, CDR2 SYGVKD. CDR3 length equals 13 residues. The V and J ends lost 4 bases and 1 base respectively, with 7 bases between them. CDR3 nucleotides: TGTGCCATCAGTGCGGGCAATAACTATGGCTACACCTTC. It codes for CAISAGNNYGYTF.

The chain joins TRBV9 to TRBJ2-2; D uncertain. The CDR3 loop spans 14 amino acids. V lost 2 bases and J lost 4, with 9 bases in between. Per germline, CDR1 SGDLS and CDR2 YYNGEE. CDR3 protein: CASSVWDVTGELFF. In nucleotides, the CDR3 is TGTGCCAGCAGCGTTTGGGATGTCACCGGGGAGCTGTTTTTT.

The chain employs TRBV7-9 and TRBJ1-2; D remains unclear. This CDR3 has 15 residues. The germline V gene encodes CDR1 SEHNR and CDR2 FQNEAQ (reference sequence). Trimming cost V 6 bases and J 4 bases, with 18 bases left between them. The chain's CDR3 is CASSLPQPTAYGYTF. The CDR3 DNA sequence: TGTGCCAGCAGTCTACCCCAGCCCACGGCCTATGGCTACACCTTC.

The chain uses TRBV28 and TRBJ2-3; the D gene could be TRBD1 or TRBD2 (7 bases each). CDR3 length equals 16 residues. Germline CDR1 MDHEN, CDR2 SYDVKM. V was shortened by 5 bases and J by 2 bases, with 17 bases between the two germline ends. The CDR3 DNA reads TGTGCCAGCAGTCCTCAGGGGGGGACAACCACAGATACGCAGTATTTT. This encodes CASSPQGGTTTDTQYF.